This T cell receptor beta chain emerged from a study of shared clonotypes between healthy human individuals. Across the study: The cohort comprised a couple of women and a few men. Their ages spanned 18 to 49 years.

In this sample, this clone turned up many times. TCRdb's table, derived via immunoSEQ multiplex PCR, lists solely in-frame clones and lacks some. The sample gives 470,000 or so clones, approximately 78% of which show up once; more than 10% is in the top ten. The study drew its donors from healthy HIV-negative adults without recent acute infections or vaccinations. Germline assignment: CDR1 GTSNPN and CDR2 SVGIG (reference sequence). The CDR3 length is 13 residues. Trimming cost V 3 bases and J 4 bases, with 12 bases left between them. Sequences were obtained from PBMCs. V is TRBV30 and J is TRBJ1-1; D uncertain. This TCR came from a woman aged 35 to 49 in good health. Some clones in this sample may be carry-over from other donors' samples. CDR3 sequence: CAWRVHGATEAFF. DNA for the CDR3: TGTGCCTGGAGGGTCCACGGAGCCACTGAAGCTTTCTTT.